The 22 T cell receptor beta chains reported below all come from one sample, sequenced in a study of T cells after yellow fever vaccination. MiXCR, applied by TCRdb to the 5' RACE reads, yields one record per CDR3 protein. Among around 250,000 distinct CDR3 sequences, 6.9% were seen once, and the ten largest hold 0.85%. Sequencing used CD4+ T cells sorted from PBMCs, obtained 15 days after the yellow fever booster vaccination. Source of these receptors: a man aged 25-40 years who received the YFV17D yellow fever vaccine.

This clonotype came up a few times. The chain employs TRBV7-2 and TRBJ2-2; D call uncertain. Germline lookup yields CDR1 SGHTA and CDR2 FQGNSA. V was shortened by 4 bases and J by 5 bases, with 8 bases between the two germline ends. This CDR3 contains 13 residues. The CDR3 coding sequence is TGTGCCAGCAGCTGGCGGTTGACCGGGGAGCTGTTTTTT. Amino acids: CASSWRLTGELFF.

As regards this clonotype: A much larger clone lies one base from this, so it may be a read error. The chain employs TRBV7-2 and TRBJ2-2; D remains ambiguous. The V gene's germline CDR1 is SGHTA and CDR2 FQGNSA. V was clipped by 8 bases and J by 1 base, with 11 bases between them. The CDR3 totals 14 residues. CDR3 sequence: CASWRVVNTGELFF. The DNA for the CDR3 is TGTGCCAGCTGGAGAGTGGTGAACACCGGGGAGCTGTTTTTT.

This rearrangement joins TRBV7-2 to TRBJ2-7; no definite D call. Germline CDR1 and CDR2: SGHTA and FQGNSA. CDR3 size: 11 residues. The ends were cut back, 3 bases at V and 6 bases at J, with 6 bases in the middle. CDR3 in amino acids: CASSFLREQYF. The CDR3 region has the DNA TGTGCCAGCAGCTTTTTACGCGAGCAGTACTTC.

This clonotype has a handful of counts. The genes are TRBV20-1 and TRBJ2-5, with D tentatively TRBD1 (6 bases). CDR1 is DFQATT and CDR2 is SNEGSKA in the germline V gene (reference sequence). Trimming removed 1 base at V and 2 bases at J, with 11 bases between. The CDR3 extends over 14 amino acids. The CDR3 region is CSARGGTTQETQYF. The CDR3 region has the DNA TGCAGTGCTAGAGGAGGGACAACTCAAGAGACCCAGTACTTC.

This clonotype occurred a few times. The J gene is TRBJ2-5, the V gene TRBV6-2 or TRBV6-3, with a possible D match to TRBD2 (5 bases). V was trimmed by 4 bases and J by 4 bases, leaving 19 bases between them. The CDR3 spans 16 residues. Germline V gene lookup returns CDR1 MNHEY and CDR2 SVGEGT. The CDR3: CASSFLPTTGIETQYF. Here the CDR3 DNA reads TGTGCCAGCAGTTTTCTTCCGACGACGGGAATAGAGACCCAGTACTTC.

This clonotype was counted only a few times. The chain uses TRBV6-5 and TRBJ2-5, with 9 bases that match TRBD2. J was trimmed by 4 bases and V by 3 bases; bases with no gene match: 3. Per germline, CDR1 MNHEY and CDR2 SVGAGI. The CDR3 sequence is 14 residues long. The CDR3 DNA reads TGTGCCAGCAGTTATGGGACTAGCAGAGAGACCCAGTACTTC. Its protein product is CASSYGTSRETQYF.

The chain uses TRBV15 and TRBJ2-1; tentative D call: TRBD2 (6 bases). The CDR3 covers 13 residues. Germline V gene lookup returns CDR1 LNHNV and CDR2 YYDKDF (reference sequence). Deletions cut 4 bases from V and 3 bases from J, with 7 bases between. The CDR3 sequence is CATSKTSYNEQFF. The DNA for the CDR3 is TGTGCCACCAGCAAGACTAGCTACAATGAGCAGTTCTTC.

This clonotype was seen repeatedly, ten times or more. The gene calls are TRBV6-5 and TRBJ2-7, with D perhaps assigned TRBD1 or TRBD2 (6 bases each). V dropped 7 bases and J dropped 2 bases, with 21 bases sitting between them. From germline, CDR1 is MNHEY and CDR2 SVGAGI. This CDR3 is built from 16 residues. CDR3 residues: CASKIGGLGQTYEQYF. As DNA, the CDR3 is TGTGCCAGCAAGATAGGGGGGTTAGGACAGACCTACGAGCAGTACTTC.

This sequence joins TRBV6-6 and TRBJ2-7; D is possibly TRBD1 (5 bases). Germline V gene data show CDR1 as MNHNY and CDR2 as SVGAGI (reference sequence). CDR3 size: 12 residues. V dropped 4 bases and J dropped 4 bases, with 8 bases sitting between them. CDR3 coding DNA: TGTGCCAGCAGTTCCAGGGAATACGAGCAGTACTTC. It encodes CASSSREYEQYF.

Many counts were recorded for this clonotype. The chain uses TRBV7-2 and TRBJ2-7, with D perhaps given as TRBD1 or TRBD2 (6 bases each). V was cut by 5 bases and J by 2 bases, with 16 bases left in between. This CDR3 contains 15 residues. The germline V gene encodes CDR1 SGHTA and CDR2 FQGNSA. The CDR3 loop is CASSRGTGDTYEQYF. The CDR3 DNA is TGTGCCAGCAGCCGGGGGACTGGGGACACCTACGAGCAGTACTTC.

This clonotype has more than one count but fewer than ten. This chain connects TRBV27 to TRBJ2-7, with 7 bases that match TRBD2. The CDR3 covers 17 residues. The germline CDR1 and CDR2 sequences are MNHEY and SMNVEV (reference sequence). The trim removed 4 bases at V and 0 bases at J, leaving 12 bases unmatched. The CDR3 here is CASSSQLLADTSYEQYF. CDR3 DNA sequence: TGTGCCAGCAGTTCCCAGTTGCTAGCGGATACCTCCTACGAGCAGTACTTC.

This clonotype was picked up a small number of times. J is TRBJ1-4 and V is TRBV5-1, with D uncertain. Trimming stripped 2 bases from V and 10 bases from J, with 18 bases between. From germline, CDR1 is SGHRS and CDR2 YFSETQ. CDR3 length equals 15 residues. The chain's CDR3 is CASSLVEEGLGKLFF. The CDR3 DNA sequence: TGCGCCAGCAGCTTAGTCGAGGAGGGCCTGGGAAAACTGTTTTTT.

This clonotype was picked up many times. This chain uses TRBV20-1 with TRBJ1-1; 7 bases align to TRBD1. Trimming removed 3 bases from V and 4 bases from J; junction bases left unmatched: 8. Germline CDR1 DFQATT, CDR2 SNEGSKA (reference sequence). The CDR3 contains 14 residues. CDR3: CSASPQGRGTEAFF. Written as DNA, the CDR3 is TGCAGTGCTAGTCCACAGGGGAGGGGCACTGAAGCTTTCTTT.

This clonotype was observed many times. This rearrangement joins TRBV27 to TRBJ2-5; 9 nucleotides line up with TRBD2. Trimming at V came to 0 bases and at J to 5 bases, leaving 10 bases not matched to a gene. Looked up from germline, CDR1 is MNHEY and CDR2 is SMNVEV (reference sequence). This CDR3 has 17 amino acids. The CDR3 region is CASSLSRGSGSLETQYF. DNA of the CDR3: TGTGCCAGCAGTTTATCCCGAGGTAGCGGGAGCTTGGAGACCCAGTACTTC.

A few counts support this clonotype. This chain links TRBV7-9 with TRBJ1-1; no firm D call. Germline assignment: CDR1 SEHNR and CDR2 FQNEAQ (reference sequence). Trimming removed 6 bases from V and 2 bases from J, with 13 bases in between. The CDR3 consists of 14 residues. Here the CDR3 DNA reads TGTGCCAGCAGTCCTTCGGGGTATAACACTGAAGCTTTCTTT. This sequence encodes CASSPSGYNTEAFF.

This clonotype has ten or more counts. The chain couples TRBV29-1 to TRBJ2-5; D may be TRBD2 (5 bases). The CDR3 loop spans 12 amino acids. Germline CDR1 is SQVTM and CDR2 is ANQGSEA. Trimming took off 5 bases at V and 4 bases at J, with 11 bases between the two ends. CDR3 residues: CSVQEAGETQYF. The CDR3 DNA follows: TGCAGCGTTCAGGAGGCGGGAGAGACCCAGTACTTC.

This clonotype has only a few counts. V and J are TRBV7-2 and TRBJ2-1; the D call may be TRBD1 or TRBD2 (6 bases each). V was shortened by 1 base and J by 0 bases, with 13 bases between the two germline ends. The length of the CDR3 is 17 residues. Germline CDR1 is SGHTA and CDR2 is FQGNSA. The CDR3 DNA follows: TGTGCCAGCAGCTTAGGAGGGGGGCTAGCCTCCTACAATGAGCAGTTCTTC. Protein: CASSLGGGLASYNEQFF. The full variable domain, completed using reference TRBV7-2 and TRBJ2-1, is GAGVSQSPSNKVTEKGKDVELRCDPISGHTALYWYRQSLGQGLEFLIYFQGNSAPDKSGLPSDRFSAERTGGSVSTLTIQRTQQEDSAVYLCASSLGGGLASYNEQFFGPGTRLTVL.

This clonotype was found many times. The CDR3 is CASRTTGSGNTIYF. For the CDR3, the DNA is TGTGCCAGCAGGACCACAGGGTCAGGAAACACCATATATTTT. The V gene is TRBV7-2, the J gene TRBJ1-3; D possibly corresponds to TRBD1 (6 bases). The CDR3 length is 14 residues. The germline V gene has CDR1 SGHTA and CDR2 FQGNSA. With 6 bases removed from V and 4 bases from J, the gap between germline ends came to 13 bases. The complete variable domain, with remaining parts taken from reference TRBV7-2 and TRBJ1-3, reads GAGVSQSPSNKVTEKGKDVELRCDPISGHTALYWYRQSLGQGLEFLIYFQGNSAPDKSGLPSDRFSAERTGGSVSTLTIQRTQQEDSAVYLCASRTTGSGNTIYFGEGSWLTVV.

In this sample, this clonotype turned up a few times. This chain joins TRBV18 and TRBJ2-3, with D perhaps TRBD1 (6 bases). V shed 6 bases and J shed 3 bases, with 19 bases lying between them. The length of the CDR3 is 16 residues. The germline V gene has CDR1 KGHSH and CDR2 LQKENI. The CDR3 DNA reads TGTGCCAGCTCGCAAAAGCCGGGACAAACGACAGATACGCAGTATTTT. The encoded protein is CASSQKPGQTTDTQYF.

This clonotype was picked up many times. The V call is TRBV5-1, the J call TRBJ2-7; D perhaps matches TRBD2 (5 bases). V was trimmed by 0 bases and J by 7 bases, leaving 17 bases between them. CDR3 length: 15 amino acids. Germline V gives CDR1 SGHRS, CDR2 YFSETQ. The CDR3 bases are TGCGCCAGCAGCTTGGGTTCGAGCGGCCCAGAAGAGCAGTACTTC. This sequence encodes CASSLGSSGPEEQYF.

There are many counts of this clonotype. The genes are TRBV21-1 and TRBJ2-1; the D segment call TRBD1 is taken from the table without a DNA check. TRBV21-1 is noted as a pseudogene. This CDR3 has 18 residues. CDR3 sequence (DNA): TGTGCCAGCAGCAAAGCACAGGGAAATTTGGTCCATAGCAATGAGCAGTTCTTC. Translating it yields CASSKAQGNLVHSNEQFF.

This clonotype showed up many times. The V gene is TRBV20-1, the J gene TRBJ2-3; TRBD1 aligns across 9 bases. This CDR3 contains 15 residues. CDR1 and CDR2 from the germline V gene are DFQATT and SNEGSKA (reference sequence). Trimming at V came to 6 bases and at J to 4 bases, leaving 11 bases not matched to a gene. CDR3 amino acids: CSARPTQGAADTQYF. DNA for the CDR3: TGCAGTGCCCGCCCGACACAGGGGGCCGCAGATACGCAGTATTTT.